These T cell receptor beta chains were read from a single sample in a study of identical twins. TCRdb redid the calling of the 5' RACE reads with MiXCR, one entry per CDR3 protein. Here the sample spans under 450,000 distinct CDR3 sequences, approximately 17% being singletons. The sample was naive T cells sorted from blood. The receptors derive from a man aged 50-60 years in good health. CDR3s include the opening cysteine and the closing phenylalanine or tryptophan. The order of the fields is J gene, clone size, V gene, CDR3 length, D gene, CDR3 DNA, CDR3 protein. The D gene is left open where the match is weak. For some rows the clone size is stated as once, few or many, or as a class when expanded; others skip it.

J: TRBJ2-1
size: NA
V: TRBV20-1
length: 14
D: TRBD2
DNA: TGCACCGCTAGTGCGGGGGGGCCTTACAATGAGCAGTTCTTC
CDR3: CTASAGGPYNEQFF

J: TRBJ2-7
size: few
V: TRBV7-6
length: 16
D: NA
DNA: TGTGCCAGCAGCGAACTGTCCGGGACACCACCCTACGAGCAGTACTTC
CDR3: CASSELSGTPPYEQYF

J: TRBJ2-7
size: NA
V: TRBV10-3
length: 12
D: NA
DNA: TGTGCCATCGGGACCCGCACCTACGAGCAGTACTTC
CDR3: CAIGTRTYEQYF

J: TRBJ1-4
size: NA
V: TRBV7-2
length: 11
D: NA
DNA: TGTGCCAGCAGAAGTAATGAAAAACTGTTTTTT
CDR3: CASRSNEKLFF

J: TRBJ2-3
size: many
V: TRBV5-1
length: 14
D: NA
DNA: TGCGCCAGCAGCTTGGACAAGCTCACAGATACGCAGTATTTT
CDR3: CASSLDKLTDTQYF

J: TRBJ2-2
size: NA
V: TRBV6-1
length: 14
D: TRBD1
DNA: TGTGCCTCAGCGAGGGACAGGGACGCCGGGGAGCTGTTTTTT
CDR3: CASARDRDAGELFF

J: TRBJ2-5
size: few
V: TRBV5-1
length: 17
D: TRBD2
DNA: TGCGCCAGCAGCTTGGCCAATGGCGGGAGGGCCGTTGAGACCCAGTACTTC
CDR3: CASSLANGGRAVETQYF

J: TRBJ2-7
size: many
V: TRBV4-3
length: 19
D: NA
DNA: TGCGCCAGCAGCCCCGGCCCCGGTTTGGCGGACGGATTCTCCTACGAGCAGTACTTC
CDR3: CASSPGPGLADGFSYEQYF

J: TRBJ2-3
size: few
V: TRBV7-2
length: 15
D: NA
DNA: TGTGCCAGCAGCTTATTACGACAGAGCACAGATACGCAGTATTTT
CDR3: CASSLLRQSTDTQYF

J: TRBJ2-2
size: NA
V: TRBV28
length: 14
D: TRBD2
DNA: TGTGCCAGCAGTGGGACTAGGCAAGCCGGGGAGCTGTTTTTT
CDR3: CASSGTRQAGELFF

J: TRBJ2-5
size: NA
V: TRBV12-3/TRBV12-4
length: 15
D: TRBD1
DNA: TGTGCCAGCAGTTTAAGGACAGGGCCAGCAGAGACCCAGTACTTC
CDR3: CASSLRTGPAETQYF

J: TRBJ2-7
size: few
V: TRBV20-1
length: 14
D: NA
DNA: TGCAGTGCTAGTAGAAGGGGGTACTACTACGAGCAGTACTTC
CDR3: CSASRRGYYYEQYF

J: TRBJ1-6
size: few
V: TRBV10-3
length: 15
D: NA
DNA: TGTGCCAGCATGCAGCAGGGGTTGGAGAATTCACCCCTCCACTTT
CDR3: CASMQQGLENSPLHF

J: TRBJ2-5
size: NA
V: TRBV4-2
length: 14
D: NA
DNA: TGTGCCAGCAGCCACCTGGGGGGTGTCGAGACCCAGTACTTC
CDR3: CASSHLGGVETQYF

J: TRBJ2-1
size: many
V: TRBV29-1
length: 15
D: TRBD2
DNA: TGCAGCGTTGAAAGAGCGGGGGGCGCCTACAATGAGCAGTTCTTC
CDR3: CSVERAGGAYNEQFF

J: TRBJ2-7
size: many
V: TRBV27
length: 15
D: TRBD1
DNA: TGTGCCAGCAGTGCGGAGACAGGGGAGTTCCACGAGCAGTACTTC
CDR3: CASSAETGEFHEQYF

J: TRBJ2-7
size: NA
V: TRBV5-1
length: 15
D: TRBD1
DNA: TGCGCCAGCAGCTTGGTACAGGGGTCGGTCGGCGAGCAGTACTTC
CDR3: CASSLVQGSVGEQYF

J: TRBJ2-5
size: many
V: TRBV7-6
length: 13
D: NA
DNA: TGTGCCAGCAGCCAGTGGGACGGAGAGACCCAGTACTTC
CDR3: CASSQWDGETQYF

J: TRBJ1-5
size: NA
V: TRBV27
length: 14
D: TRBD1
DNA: TGTGCCAGCAGACAGGGGGGCGGCAATCAGCCCCAGCATTTT
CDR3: CASRQGGGNQPQHF

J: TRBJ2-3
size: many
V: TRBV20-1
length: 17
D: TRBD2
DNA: TGCAGTGCATCCATAGCGGGAGGAAGAAGTAGGACAGATACGCAGTATTTT
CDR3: CSASIAGGRSRTDTQYF

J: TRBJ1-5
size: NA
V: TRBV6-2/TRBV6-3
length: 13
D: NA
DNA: TGTGCCAGCAGACCCAGGGAAGGTCAGCCCCAGCATTTT
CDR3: CASRPREGQPQHF

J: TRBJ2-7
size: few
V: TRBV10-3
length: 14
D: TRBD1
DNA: TGTGCCATCAATGGACAGGGTGGTGGGTACGAGCAGTACTTC
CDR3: CAINGQGGGYEQYF

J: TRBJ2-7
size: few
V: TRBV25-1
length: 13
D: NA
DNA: TGTGCCAGCAGTGAGGCAGGTCTACACGAGCAGTACTTC
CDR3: CASSEAGLHEQYF

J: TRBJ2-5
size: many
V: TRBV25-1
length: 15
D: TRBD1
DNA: TGTGCCAGCAGTGAAAGACAGGGGGCGGTGGAGACCCAGTACTTC
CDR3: CASSERQGAVETQYF

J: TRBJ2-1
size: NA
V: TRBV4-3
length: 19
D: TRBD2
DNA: TGCGCCAGCAGCCAAGAAATTCTAGCGGGGGGTAGACATGACAATGAGCAGTTCTTC
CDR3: CASSQEILAGGRHDNEQFF

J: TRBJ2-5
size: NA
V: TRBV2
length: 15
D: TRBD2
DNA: TGTGCCAGCAGTGAGGGACTAGCCACACAAGAGACCCAGTACTTC
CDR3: CASSEGLATQETQYF

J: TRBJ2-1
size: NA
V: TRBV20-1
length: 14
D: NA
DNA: TGCAGTGCTAGCATAGCATCGGGCTACAATGAGCAGTTCTTC
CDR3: CSASIASGYNEQFF

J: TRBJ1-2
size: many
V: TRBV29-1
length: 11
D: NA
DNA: TGCAGCGGGAGACTTCGAGATGGCTACACCTTC
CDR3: CSGRLRDGYTF

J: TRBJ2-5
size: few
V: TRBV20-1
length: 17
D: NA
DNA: TGCAGTGCTAGAGTTCCCCCCAGCGACAGATCTAGAGAGACCCAGTACTTC
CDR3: CSARVPPSDRSRETQYF

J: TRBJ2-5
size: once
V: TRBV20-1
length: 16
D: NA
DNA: TGCAGTGCTAGAGATCCCCGAGACGCGTACCAAGAGACCCAGTACTTC
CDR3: CSARDPRDAYQETQYF

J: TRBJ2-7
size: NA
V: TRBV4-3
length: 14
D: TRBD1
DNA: TGCGCCAGCAGCCAAGGGACAGGGCGCGACGAGCAGTACTTC
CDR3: CASSQGTGRDEQYF

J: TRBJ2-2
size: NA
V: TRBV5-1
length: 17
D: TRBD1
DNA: TGCGCCAGCAGCCTCACCCCCGGGACAGGGAACACCGGGGAGCTGTTTTTT
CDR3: CASSLTPGTGNTGELFF

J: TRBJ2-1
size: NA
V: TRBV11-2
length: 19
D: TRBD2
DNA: TGTGCCAGCAGCTTAGAGGGGCCCCGGCTAGCGGGGAACCTGGGGGAGCAGTTCTTC
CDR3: CASSLEGPRLAGNLGEQFF

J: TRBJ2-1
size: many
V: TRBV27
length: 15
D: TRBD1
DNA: TGTGCCAGCAGCGGTGGGGACAGGAGCTACAATGAGCAGTTCTTC
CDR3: CASSGGDRSYNEQFF

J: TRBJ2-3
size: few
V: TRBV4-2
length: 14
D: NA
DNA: TGTGCCAGCAGGGCAGGTGGGGCCGCAGATACGCAGTATTTT
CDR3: CASRAGGAADTQYF

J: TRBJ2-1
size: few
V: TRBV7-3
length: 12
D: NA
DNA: TGTGCCAGCAGCTTAACCGAGAATGAGCAGTTCTTC
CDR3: CASSLTENEQFF

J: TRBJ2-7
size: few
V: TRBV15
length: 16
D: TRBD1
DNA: TGTGCCACCAGCGGCGGGACAGGGGGCGCGTCCTACGAGCAGTACTTC
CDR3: CATSGGTGGASYEQYF

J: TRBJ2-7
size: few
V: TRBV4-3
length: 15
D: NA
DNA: TGCGCCAGCAGCCAAGAGCCAGAGCAATCCTACGAGCAGTACTTC
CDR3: CASSQEPEQSYEQYF

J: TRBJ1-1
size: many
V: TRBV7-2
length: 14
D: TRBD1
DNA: TGTGCCAGCAGCTTAGAAAAAGGACAGGGTCAGGCTTTCTTT
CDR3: CASSLEKGQGQAFF

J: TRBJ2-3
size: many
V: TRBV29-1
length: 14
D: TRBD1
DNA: TGCAGCGTTGCTGGGACAGGGGGCGCAGATACGCAGTATTTT
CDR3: CSVAGTGGADTQYF

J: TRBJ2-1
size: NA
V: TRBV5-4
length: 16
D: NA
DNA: TGTGCCAGCAGCGCTGTAACTACCGAACTTCACAATGAGCAGTTCTTC
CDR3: CASSAVTTELHNEQFF

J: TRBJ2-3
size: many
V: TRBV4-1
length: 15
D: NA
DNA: TGCGCCAGCAGCCAAGATGGCGGTAGCACAGATACGCAGTATTTT
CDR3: CASSQDGGSTDTQYF